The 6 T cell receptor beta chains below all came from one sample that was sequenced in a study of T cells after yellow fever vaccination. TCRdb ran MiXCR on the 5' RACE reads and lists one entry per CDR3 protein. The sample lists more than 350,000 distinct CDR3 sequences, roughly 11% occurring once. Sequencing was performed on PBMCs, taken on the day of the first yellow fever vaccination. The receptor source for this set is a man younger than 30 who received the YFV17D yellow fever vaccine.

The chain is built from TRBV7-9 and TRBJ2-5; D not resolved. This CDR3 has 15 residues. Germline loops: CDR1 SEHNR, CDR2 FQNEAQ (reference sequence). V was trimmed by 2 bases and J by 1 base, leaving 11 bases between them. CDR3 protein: CASSLHQLSQETQYF. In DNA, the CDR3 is TGTGCCAGCAGCTTACACCAGTTGAGCCAAGAGACCCAGTACTTC.

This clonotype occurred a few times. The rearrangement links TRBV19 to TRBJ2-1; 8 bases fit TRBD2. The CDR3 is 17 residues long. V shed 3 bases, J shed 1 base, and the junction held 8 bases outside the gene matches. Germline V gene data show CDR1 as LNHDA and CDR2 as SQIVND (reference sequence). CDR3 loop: CASSIAHRLASYNEQFF. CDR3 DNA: TGTGCCAGTAGTATCGCCCACCGACTAGCGTCCTACAATGAGCAGTTCTTC. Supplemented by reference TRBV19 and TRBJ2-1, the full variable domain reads DGGITQSPKYLFRKEGQNVTLSCEQNLNHDAMYWYRQDPGQGLRLIYYSQIVNDFQKGDIAEGYSVSREKKESFPLTVTSAQKNPTAFYLCASSIAHRLASYNEQFFGPGTRLTVL.

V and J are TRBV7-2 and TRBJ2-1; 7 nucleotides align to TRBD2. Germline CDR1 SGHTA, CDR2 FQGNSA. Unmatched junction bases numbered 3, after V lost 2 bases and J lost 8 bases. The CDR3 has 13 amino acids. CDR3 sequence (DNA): TGTGCCAGCAGCTTATATCGGGGGGATGAGCAGTTCTTC. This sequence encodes CASSLYRGDEQFF.

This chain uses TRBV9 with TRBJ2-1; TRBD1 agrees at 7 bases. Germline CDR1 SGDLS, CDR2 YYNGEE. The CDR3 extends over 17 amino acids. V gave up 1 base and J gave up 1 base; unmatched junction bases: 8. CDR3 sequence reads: CASSVYSQGMSYNEQFF. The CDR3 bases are TGTGCCAGCAGCGTATACTCACAGGGGATGTCCTACAATGAGCAGTTCTTC.

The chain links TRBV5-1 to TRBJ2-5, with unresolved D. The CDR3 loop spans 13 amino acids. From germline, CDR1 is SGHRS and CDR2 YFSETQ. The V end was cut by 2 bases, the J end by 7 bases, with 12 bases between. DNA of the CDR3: TGCGCCAGCAGCTTAGATAGCCTGGGGACCCAGTACTTC. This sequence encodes CASSLDSLGTQYF.

CDR3 DNA sequence: TGCAGTGCTAGAGATCCCAGGGGCTATGGCTACACCTTC. Translating gives CSARDPRGYGYTF. The V gene is TRBV20-1, the J gene TRBJ1-2, with TRBD1 as a possible D gene (6 bases). V shed 0 bases and J shed 4 bases, with 9 bases lying between them. Looked up from germline, CDR1 is DFQATT and CDR2 is SNEGSKA (reference sequence). The CDR3 is made up of 13 amino acids.